Presented here are 4 T cell receptor beta chains from one specimen sequenced in a study of blood T cell repertoires in COVID-19. This table comes from immunoSEQ multiplex PCR, and its TCRdb copy is limited to in-frame clones, with some not included. The sample has roughly 100,000 clones; over 80% are singletons. The source material was peripheral blood. These receptors were taken from a human donor with active COVID-19. The donor label of this sample is uncertain.

The chain couples TRBV6-2 or TRBV6-3 to TRBJ1-4; 9 bases are shared with TRBD1. The CDR3 covers 16 residues. Germline-derived CDR1 and CDR2 are MNHEY and SVGEGT. Losses at the gene ends were 0 bases for V and 7 bases for J; bases not matched to a gene: 6. The CDR3 coding sequence is TGTGCCAGCAGTTACTCGCCGGACAGGGGCTTTGAAAAACTGTTTTTT. This codes for CASSYSPDRGFEKLFF.

The chain employs TRBV2 and TRBJ1-4; TRBD1 matches at 10 bases. Germline V CDR1 and CDR2: SNHLY, FYNNEI. CDR3 size: 15 residues. The V gene end was trimmed by 6 bases and the J gene end by 6 bases; junction bases not matched to a gene: 7. The CDR3 DNA reads as TGTGCCAGCAGCGAAACCGGGACAGGGGATGAAAAACTGTTTTTT. Translated: CASSETGTGDEKLFF.

The chain has TRBV4-2 and TRBJ2-1; a weak D match, TRBD2 (7 bases). This CDR3 region has 17 residues. Deletions cut 0 bases from V and 5 bases from J, with 17 bases between. Looked up from germline, CDR1 is LGHNA and CDR2 is YNFKEQ. In DNA, the CDR3 is TGTGCCAGCAGCCAAGATTGGGCCCGGGGGGCTAACAATGAGCAGTTCTTC. Its protein is CASSQDWARGANNEQFF.

The chain joins TRBV19 to TRBJ2-5; 9 bases line up with TRBD1. The CDR3 covers 14 residues. Germline V CDR1 and CDR2: LNHDA, SQIVND (reference sequence). With 7 bases clipped from V and 2 bases from J, the junction kept 5 bases outside the gene matches. CDR3 sequence (DNA): TGTGCCAGTACCCTGGGACAGGGACAAGAGACCCAGTACTTC. It translates to CASTLGQGQETQYF.